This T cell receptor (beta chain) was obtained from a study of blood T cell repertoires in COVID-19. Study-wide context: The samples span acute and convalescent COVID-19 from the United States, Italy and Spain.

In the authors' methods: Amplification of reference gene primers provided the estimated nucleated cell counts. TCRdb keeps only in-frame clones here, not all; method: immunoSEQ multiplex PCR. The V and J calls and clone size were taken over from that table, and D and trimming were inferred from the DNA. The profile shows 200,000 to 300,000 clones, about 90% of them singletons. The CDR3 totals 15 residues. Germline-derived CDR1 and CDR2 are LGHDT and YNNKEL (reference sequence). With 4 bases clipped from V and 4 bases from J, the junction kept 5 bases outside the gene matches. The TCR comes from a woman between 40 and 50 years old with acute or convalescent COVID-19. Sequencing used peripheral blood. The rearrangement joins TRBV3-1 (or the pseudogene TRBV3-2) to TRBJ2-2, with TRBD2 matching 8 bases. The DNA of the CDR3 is TGTGCCAGCAGCCCCGGACTAGCCGTCACCGGGGAGCTGTTTTTT. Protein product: CASSPGLAVTGELFF.